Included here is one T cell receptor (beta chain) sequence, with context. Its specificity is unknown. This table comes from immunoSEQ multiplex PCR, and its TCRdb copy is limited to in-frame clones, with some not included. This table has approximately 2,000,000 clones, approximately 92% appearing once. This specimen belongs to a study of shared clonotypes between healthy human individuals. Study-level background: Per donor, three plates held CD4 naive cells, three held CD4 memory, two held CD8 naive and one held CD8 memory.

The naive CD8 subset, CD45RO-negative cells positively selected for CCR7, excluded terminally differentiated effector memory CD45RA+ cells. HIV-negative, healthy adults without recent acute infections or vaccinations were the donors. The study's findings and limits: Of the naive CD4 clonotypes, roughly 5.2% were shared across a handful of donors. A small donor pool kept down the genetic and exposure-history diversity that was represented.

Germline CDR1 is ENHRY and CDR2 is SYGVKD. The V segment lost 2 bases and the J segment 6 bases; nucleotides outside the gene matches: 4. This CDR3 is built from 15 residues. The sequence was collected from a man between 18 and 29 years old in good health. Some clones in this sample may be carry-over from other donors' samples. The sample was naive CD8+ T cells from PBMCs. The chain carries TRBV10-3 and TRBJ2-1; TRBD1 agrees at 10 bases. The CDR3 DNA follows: TGTGCCATCAGTGAGGGGACAGGGGAACGCAATGAGCAGTTCTTC. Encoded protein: CAISEGTGERNEQFF.